The present T cell receptor (beta chain) was sequenced within a study of cytomegalovirus exposure and HLA in healthy donors. On the study more broadly: The 130 or so validation repertoires were reported in a later analysis to have been generated on the same platform as the roughly 720 first-cohort repertoires.

Note on this clone: Its target is unknown.

Notes on the study in general: Reports indicated that the classifier achieved high specificity and sensitivity in diagnosing cytomegalovirus status. According to the study, roughly 160 TCR beta chains were cytomegalovirus-associated.

Measured with immunoSEQ multiplex PCR; TCRdb has only the in-frame clones, and not every one. This sample has about 67,000 clones, with 94% found just once. This CDR3 has 14 residues. V lost 2 bases and J lost 7, with 10 bases in between. CDR1 is SGHRS, CDR2 YFSETQ, per germline. This sequence was found in a woman in her late teens or twenties in good health and CMV-seronegative. The chain couples TRBV5-1 to TRBJ1-6, with D possibly matching TRBD1 (5 bases). The specimen was PBMCs. The CDR3, as DNA: TGCGCCAGCAGCTTAAGAGACAGAAATTCACCCCTCCACTTT. It encodes CASSLRDRNSPLHF.